The clone carrying this T cell receptor (beta chain) was found a few times. Its matching antigen is unknown. Treatment noted: roughly 10-day PBMC culture with coronavirus spike peptide pools or control peptides (ViraFEST assay). The source of the sample is a study of vaccination and CD4 T cells after COVID-19. With the Oncomine TCR Beta short-read assay, DNA from cultured CD4+ T cells was sequenced. MiXCR, applied by TCRdb to the PCR reads, yields one record per CDR3 protein. Among under 20,000 distinct CDR3 sequences listed, around two fifths were seen once. Trimming removed 2 bases from V and 0 bases from J, with 8 bases in between. The length of the CDR3 is 14 residues. The V gene's germline CDR1 is DFQATT and CDR2 SNEGSKA (reference sequence).

This chain connects TRBV20-1 to TRBJ1-3, with D tentatively TRBD1 (5 bases). The TCR was taken from a human donor who had recovered from COVID-19. The sample was CD4+ T cells from blood, cultured in vitro, taken before SARS-CoV-2 vaccination. The CDR3 nucleotides read TGCAGTGCTAGACCTGGGGGCTCTGGAAACACCATATATTTT. It translates to CSARPGGSGNTIYF.